Each of the 7 T cell receptor beta chains below was sequenced from the same sample in a study of human T cells and chemical hapten exposure. Time point specified: patch test 2, 6 weeks after DPC sensitization. Documented treatment: therapeutic diphenylcyclopropenone sensitization with weekly scalp DPC. TCRdb recomputed calls from the RACE reads with MiXCR, one row per CDR3 protein. The table lists more than 60,000 distinct CDR3 sequences, 10% of them singletons. The sample consisted of whole blood, taken in connection with sensitization to the hapten diphenylcyclopropenone (DPC). The receptor source for this set is a woman aged 45-65 years with alopecia areata. Some clones in this sample may be carry-over from other donors' samples.

This clonotype has ten or more counts. The gene calls are TRBV20-1 and TRBJ2-7; 14 nucleotides line up with TRBD2. The CDR3 covers 14 residues. Germline values: CDR1 DFQATT, CDR2 SNEGSKA (reference sequence). V lost 6 bases, J lost 2 bases, and 3 bases stayed unmatched. CDR3: CSAGGLAGAYEQYF. CDR3 in DNA: TGCAGTGCGGGGGGACTAGCGGGAGCCTACGAGCAGTACTTC.

The chain carries TRBV10-3 and TRBJ2-2; D is undetermined. V was trimmed by 8 bases and J by 7 bases, leaving 14 bases between them. Germline CDR1 ENHRY, CDR2 SYGVKD. The CDR3 loop spans 13 amino acids. The CDR3 DNA is TGTGCCATCTCCTGGGATGGGGACGGGGAGCTGTTTTTT. Amino acids: CAISWDGDGELFF.

This clonotype was seen ten or more times. V gene TRBV12-3 or TRBV12-4 combines with J gene TRBJ1-5; D unclear. The CDR3 spans 13 residues. Trimming took off 6 bases at V and 0 bases at J, with 6 bases between the two ends. CDR3 DNA: TGTGCCAGCAGCGTGGATAGCAATCAGCCCCAGCATTTT. Translating gives CASSVDSNQPQHF.

The chain joins TRBV29-1 to TRBJ2-5; 8 bases agree with TRBD1. The germline V gene has CDR1 SQVTM and CDR2 ANQGSEA. After removal of 5 bases from V and 3 bases from J, the junction contained 8 bases not matched to a gene. The CDR3 has 14 amino acids. The CDR3 DNA sequence: TGCAGCGTTCTATGGGACAGGCCAAAAGAGACCCAGTACTTC. It codes for CSVLWDRPKETQYF.

This clonotype was counted ten times or more. This chain connects TRBV5-1 to TRBJ1-2; no firm D call. CDR3 length: 13 amino acids. Deletions cut 4 bases from V and 3 bases from J, with 10 bases between. Germline CDR1 reads SGHRS; CDR2 reads YFSETQ. The CDR3 DNA follows: TGCGCCAGCAGCAAGAGACAAGACTATGGCTACACCTTC. It codes for CASSKRQDYGYTF.

Many counts were recorded for this clonotype. This chain connects TRBV18 to TRBJ1-1; D is ambiguous. V shed 0 bases and J shed 1 base, with 3 bases lying between them. The CDR3 consists of 13 residues. Germline V lookup: CDR1 KGHSH, CDR2 LQKENI. The CDR3 DNA reads TGTGCCAGCTCACCACCGCAGAACACTGAAGCTTTCTTT. Translation gives CASSPPQNTEAFF.

This clonotype came up a few times. One end of the junction fails to match germline, which may point to a read error. The J gene is TRBJ2-3, the V gene TRBV12-3 or TRBV12-4; 14 nucleotides match TRBD2. The CDR3 runs to 15 residues. Written as DNA, the CDR3 is TGTGCCAGCAGCCCCGGGACTAGCGGGGGATGGGGCCTTGATTTT. Protein sequence: CASSPGTSGGWGLDF.